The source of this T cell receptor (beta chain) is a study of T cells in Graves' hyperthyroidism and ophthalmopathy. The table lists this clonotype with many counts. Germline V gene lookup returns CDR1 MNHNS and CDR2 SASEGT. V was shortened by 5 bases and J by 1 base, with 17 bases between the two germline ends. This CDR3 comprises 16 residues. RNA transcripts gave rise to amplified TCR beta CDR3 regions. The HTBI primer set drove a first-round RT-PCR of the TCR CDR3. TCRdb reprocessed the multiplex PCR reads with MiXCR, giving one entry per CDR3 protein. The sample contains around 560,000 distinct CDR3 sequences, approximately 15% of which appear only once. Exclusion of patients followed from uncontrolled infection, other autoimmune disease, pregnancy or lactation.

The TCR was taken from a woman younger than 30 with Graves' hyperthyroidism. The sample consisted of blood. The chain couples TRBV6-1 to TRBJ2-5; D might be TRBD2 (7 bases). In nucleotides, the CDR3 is TGTGCCAGCAGTTATGGGGGGAGGGGGATCCAAGAGACCCAGTACTTC. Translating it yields CASSYGGRGIQETQYF.